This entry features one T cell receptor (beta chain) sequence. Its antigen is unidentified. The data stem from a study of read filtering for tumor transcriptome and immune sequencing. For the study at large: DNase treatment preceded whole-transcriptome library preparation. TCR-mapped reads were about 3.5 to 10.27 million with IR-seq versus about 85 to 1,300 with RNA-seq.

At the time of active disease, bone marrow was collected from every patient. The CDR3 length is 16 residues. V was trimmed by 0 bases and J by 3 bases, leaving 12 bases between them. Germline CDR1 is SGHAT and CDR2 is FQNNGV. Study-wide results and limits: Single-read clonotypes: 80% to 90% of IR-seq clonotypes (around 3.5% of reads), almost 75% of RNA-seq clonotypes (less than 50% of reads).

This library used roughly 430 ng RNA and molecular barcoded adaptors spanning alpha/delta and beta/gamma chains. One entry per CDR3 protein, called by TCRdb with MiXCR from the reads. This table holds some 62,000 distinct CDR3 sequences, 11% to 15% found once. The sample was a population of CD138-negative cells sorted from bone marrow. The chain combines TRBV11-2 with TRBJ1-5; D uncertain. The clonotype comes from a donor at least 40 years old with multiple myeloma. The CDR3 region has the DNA TGTGCCAGCAGCTTAGACCTACACCCGGCCAATCAGCCCCAGCATTTT. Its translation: CASSLDLHPANQPQHF.